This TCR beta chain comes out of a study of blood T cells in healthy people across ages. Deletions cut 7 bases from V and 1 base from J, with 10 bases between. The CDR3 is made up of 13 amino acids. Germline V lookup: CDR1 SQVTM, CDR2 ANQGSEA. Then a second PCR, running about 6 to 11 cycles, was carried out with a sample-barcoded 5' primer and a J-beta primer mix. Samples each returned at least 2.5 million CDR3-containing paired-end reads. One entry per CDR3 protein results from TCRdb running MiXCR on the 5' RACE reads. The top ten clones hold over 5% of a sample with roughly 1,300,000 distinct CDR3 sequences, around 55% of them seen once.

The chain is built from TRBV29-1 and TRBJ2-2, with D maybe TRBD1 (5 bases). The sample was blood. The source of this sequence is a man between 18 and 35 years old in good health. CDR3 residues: CSGETENTGELFF. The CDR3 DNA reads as TGCAGCGGCGAGACAGAGAACACCGGGGAGCTGTTTTTT.